The T cell receptor beta chain under discussion was sequenced for a study of shared clonotypes between healthy human individuals. The assay ran at deep level. The protocol was immunoSEQ multiplex PCR, while the TCRdb copy is restricted to in-frame clones and leaves out a portion. This sample has some 2.1 million clones, with roughly 95% found just once. Naive CD8 cells lacked CD45RO, underwent positive selection for CCR7 and left out terminally differentiated effector memory CD45RA+ cells. This CDR3 comprises 16 residues. This receptor was identified in a man between 18 and 35 years old in good health. The rearrangement joins TRBV21-1 to TRBJ2-5; TRBD1, as called in the table, went unchecked against the DNA. The J call may be faulty, since TRBJ2-7 better matches the DNA end. TRBV21-1 is annotated as a pseudogene. Sequencing was carried out using naive CD8+ T cells sorted from blood. For the CDR3, the DNA is TGTGCCAGCAGCAAAGAGGACAGGGTCGAATCCTACGAGCAGTACTTC. It specifies CASSKEDRVESYEQYF.